The 21 T cell receptor beta chains reported below all come from one sample, sequenced in a study of cytomegalovirus exposure and HLA in healthy donors (dated by TCRdb to the late 2010s). Receptor amplification or capture employed the immunoSEQ multiplex PCR assay. For the multiplex PCR, a mixture combining 60 forward primers for TCR Vbeta segments and 13 reverse primers for TCR Jbeta segments was used. Entries here come from immuneACCESS through TCRdb and include only in-frame sequences with V and J called. Some clones fail to appear in such tables; in the studies checked, an unresolved V gene covers under half of the shortfall, and the cause of the remainder is unknown. The sample table shows tens of thousands of clones, and about 70% are seen once. The top ten constitute about 6% of the sample. The sample was PBMCs. The receptors originated from a man younger than 40 in good health and CMV-seronegative.

The table lists this clone with a count of one. The chain links TRBV11-3 to TRBJ2-1, with 11 bases lining up with TRBD2. Germline CDR1 and CDR2: SGHNT and YENEEA. This CDR3 is built from 15 residues. V dropped 6 bases and J dropped 4; count of bases not matched to a gene: 5. CDR3 residues: CASSPGLAGYNEQFF. DNA for the CDR3: TGTGCCAGCAGTCCCGGACTAGCGGGTTACAATGAGCAGTTCTTC.

This chain links TRBV30 with TRBJ1-2; 7 nucleotides align to TRBD1. Germline V gene lookup returns CDR1 GTSNPN and CDR2 SVGIG (reference sequence). The CDR3 length is 13 residues. The CDR3 here is CAGGRTSNYGYTF. The CDR3 DNA reads as TGTGCAGGGGGCAGGACTTCTAACTATGGCTACACCTTC.

This clone was observed a few times. The J gene is TRBJ1-1, the V gene TRBV6-6; a weak D match, TRBD1 (6 bases). Trimming pared 4 bases from V and 12 bases from J, leaving 18 bases between. Germline V lookup: CDR1 MNHNY, CDR2 SVGAGI (reference sequence). The CDR3 loop spans 13 amino acids. The CDR3 spells CASSSLDSLFTFF. The CDR3 nucleotides are TGTGCCAGCAGTTCCTTGGACAGTCTCTTCACTTTCTTT.

This chain joins TRBV5-1 and TRBJ1-2; D gene ambiguous. Germline values: CDR1 SGHRS, CDR2 YFSETQ. The length of the CDR3 is 13 residues. Trimming removed 5 bases at V and 1 base at J, with 9 bases between. CDR3 DNA sequence: TGCGCCAGCAGTGAGAATCTTAACTATGGCTACACCTTC. It is translated as CASSENLNYGYTF.

The chain carries TRBV15 and TRBJ1-4; the match to TRBD1 covers 11 bases. V trimming: 4 bases; J trimming: 6 bases; junction bases outside the gene matches: 13. Looked up from germline, CDR1 is LNHNV and CDR2 is YYDKDF (reference sequence). The CDR3 runs to 18 residues. The CDR3 spells CATSTSYRDRGTDEKLFF. Here the CDR3 DNA reads TGTGCCACCAGCACCTCCTACCGGGACAGGGGGACGGATGAAAAACTGTTTTTT. The full variable domain, completed using reference TRBV15 and TRBJ1-4, is DAMVIQNPRYQVTQFGKPVTLSCSQTLNHNVMYWYQQKSSQAPKLLFHYYDKDFNNEADTPDNFQSRRPNTSFCFLDIRSPGLGDTAMYLCATSTSYRDRGTDEKLFFGSGTQLSVL.

DNA of the CDR3: TGTGCCAGCGGCAGGCGGGAGGGCTCCGAGCAGTACTTC. Protein product: CASGRREGSEQYF. The chain has TRBV6-6 and TRBJ2-7; 9 bases fit TRBD2. The V and J ends lost 8 bases and 6 bases, in that order; junction bases with no gene match: 8. Germline V lookup: CDR1 MNHNY, CDR2 SVGAGI (reference sequence). CDR3 size: 13 residues.

The chain is built from TRBV5-1 and TRBJ2-7, with 8 bases identical to TRBD2. The CDR3 contains 13 residues. Germline assignment: CDR1 SGHRS and CDR2 YFSETQ. Germline trimming cut 4 bases from V and 7 bases from J; bases unmatched to any gene: 7. This CDR3 is CASSPGGPREQYF. In nucleotides, the CDR3 is TGCGCCAGCAGCCCGGGAGGGCCGAGGGAGCAGTACTTC.

This clone has a handful of counts. V usage is TRBV29-1 and J usage is TRBJ1-1; D remains ambiguous. CDR3 length: 12 residues. CDR1 SQVTM and CDR2 ANQGSEA come from the germline V gene. V was clipped by 4 bases and J by 1 base, with 7 bases between them. The DNA for the CDR3 is TGCAGCGTTGTAGGCGGGAACACTGAAGCTTTCTTT. Its translation is CSVVGGNTEAFF.

This clone was recorded a few times. The chain couples TRBV19 to TRBJ2-1; TRBD2 agrees at 9 bases. Trimming cost V 6 bases and J 1 base; bases outside gene matches: 4. Germline CDR1 is LNHDA and CDR2 is SQIVND (reference sequence). There are 15 residues in the CDR3. The CDR3 nucleotides are TGTGCCAGTAGGCTAGCGGGACTGTCCTACAATGAGCAGTTCTTC. It specifies CASRLAGLSYNEQFF. The full variable domain, its missing parts supplied by reference TRBV19 and TRBJ2-1, is DGGITQSPKYLFRKEGQNVTLSCEQNLNHDAMYWYRQDPGQGLRLIYYSQIVNDFQKGDIAEGYSVSREKKESFPLTVTSAQKNPTAFYLCASRLAGLSYNEQFFGPGTRLTVL.

V gene TRBV19 combines with J gene TRBJ2-7, with D perhaps matching TRBD2 (5 bases). Looked up from germline, CDR1 is LNHDA and CDR2 is SQIVND (reference sequence). V dropped 4 bases and J dropped 4 bases, with 11 bases sitting between them. The CDR3 runs 13 residues. CDR3 DNA sequence: TGTGCCAGTAGTACCGGACTTACGTACGAGCAGTACTTC. Translation: CASSTGLTYEQYF.

The rearrangement links TRBV5-1 to TRBJ2-7, with a weak D call TRBD2 (6 bases). This CDR3 is built from 17 residues. Germline loops: CDR1 SGHRS, CDR2 YFSETQ. V was pared by 1 base and J by 2 bases, with 19 bases between. In DNA form, the CDR3 reads TGCGCCAGCAGCTTGTGGGTAGCGGAGGGGCGCCCCTACGAGCAGTACTTC. As protein: CASSLWVAEGRPYEQYF. Variable domain in full (rest from reference TRBV5-1 and TRBJ2-7): KAGVTQTPRYLIKTRGQQVTLSCSPISGHRSVSWYQQTPGQGLQFLFEYFSETQRNKGNFPGRFSGRQFSNSRSEMNVSTLELGDSALYLCASSLWVAEGRPYEQYFGPGTRLTVT.

V and J are TRBV5-1 and TRBJ2-2; 7 positions agree with TRBD2. The germline CDR1 and CDR2 sequences are SGHRS and YFSETQ. The CDR3 is 16 residues long. The trim removed 0 bases at V and 4 bases at J, leaving 6 bases unmatched. CDR3 sequence reads: CASSLVAGVITGELFF. The CDR3 nucleotides read TGCGCCAGCAGCTTGGTGGCGGGAGTGATCACCGGGGAGCTGTTTTTT.

This clone was observed once. This chain uses TRBV6-1 with TRBJ2-3; 8 bases match TRBD2. J gave up 1 base and V 2 bases, and 17 bases lay outside the gene matches. Per the germline V gene, CDR1 is MNHNS and CDR2 is SASEGT. This CDR3 spans 20 amino acids. In DNA form, the CDR3 reads TGTGCCAGCAGTGAACTACAGCGTGGGGCGGGAGGTTCGGGCACAGATACGCAGTATTTT. It codes for CASSELQRGAGGSGTDTQYF.

This clone turned up a few times. The chain joins TRBV27 to TRBJ1-6; 7 nucleotides match TRBD1. V shed 3 bases and J 0 bases; nucleotides not matched to a gene: 8. The CDR3 runs 18 residues. The germline CDR1 and CDR2 sequences are MNHEY and SMNVEV (reference sequence). Here the CDR3 reads CASSFSQGVSSYNSPLHF. The CDR3 coding sequence is TGTGCCAGCAGTTTTTCCCAGGGGGTCAGCTCCTATAATTCACCCCTCCACTTT.

V is TRBV6-5 and J is TRBJ1-4, with D perhaps matching TRBD1 (6 bases). The CDR3 runs 13 residues. CDR1 is MNHEY and CDR2 is SVGAGI in the germline V gene. Trimming took 6 bases from V and 5 from J, leaving 10 bases between them. The CDR3 DNA sequence: TGTGCCAGCAGCTGGACAGTGAATGAAAAACTGTTTTTT. Its protein product is CASSWTVNEKLFF.

Comment on this clone: The junction differs from germline at one of its ends, possibly a read error. The chain couples TRBV29-1 to TRBJ2-4; 12 bases line up with TRBD1. This CDR3 has 15 residues. Per germline, CDR1 SQVTM and CDR2 ANQGSEA. Here the CDR3 reads CSIEAGTGGANIQYF. CDR3 sequence (DNA): TGCAGCATTGAGGCCGGGACAGGGGGCGCGAACATTCAGTACTTC.

In its sample, this clone was seen once. At one boundary the junction diverges from the germline segment, which might be a read error. The chain links TRBV5-1 to TRBJ2-2; possible D gene TRBD1, 5 bases. The CDR3 is 12 amino acids. Germline loops: CDR1 SGHRS, CDR2 YFSETQ. For the CDR3, the DNA is TGCGCCAGCAGCGAGGACACGGGGGAGCTGTTTTTT. It is translated as CASSEDTGELFF.

The CDR3 region is CASSLYPGGLGQPQHF. The CDR3 DNA is TGTGCCAGCAGTTTATATCCCGGGGGGCTCGGTCAGCCCCAGCATTTT. The gene calls are TRBV27 and TRBJ1-5; perhaps TRBD1 as D (6 bases). The CDR3 sequence is 16 residues long. CDR1 and CDR2 from the germline V gene are MNHEY and SMNVEV (reference sequence). V was pared by 1 base and J by 6 bases, with 16 bases between.

This sequence joins TRBV5-1 and TRBJ2-5, with 12 bases aligning to TRBD1. Germline V gene data show CDR1 as SGHRS and CDR2 as YFSETQ. CDR3 length: 15 amino acids. The V and J ends lost 4 bases and 5 bases, in that order; junction bases with no gene match: 6. As DNA, the CDR3 is TGCGCCAGCAGCGTGGGACAGGGGGCAGGGGAGACCCAGTACTTC. Protein product: CASSVGQGAGETQYF.

This chain links TRBV5-1 with TRBJ2-1; tentative D call: TRBD1 (5 bases). This CDR3 region has 12 residues. Germline lookup yields CDR1 SGHRS and CDR2 YFSETQ. Trimming shortened V by 4 bases and J by 7 bases, and 9 bases separated the two germline ends. DNA of the CDR3: TGCGCCAGCAGCCCAGGGTCAAATGAGCAGTTCTTC. Its protein product is CASSPGSNEQFF.

Turning to this clone: Other nucleotide sequences from this sample produce the same CDR3. The chain recombines TRBV7-8 with TRBJ1-2; D gene uncertain. This CDR3 is 14 amino acids long. Looked up from germline, CDR1 is SGHVS and CDR2 is FQNEAQ. V was trimmed by 1 base and J by 5 bases, leaving 11 bases between them. The CDR3 loop reads CASSLVLSGYGYTF. The CDR3 DNA is TGTGCCAGCAGCTTAGTTCTCAGCGGGTATGGCTACACCTTC.